This TCR beta chain came from a study of cytotoxic CD8 clonotypes in ibrutinib-treated CLL. About the study: Partial responders about 25, complete 2; about twelve progressed and some 15 stayed in remission by median 68 months. General study results and limits: Investigators sampled sustained-remission and progressing patients at differing times. Among the clonotypes, public ones were uncommon and contracted or held stable on treatment. Clonality was elevated at ibrutinib response and had returned toward baseline at progression.

The protocol was immunoSEQ multiplex PCR, while the TCRdb copy is restricted to in-frame clones and leaves out a portion. Among 50,000 or so clones, roughly 80% were seen once, and the ten largest hold just over 20%. CDR3 length equals 14 residues. Per germline, CDR1 MNHNY and CDR2 SVGAGI (reference sequence). The V and J ends lost 5 bases and 0 bases respectively, with 7 bases between them. A word on this clone: Its specificity is not known.

Sequenced here: PBMCs, sampled after 24 months of ibrutinib treatment. The chain uses TRBV6-6 and TRBJ1-4; D perhaps matches TRBD1 (5 bases). This receptor was taken from a human donor with chronic lymphocytic leukemia. This CDR3 is CASSPTATNEKLFF. The CDR3 region has the DNA TGTGCCAGCAGTCCGACAGCAACTAATGAAAAACTGTTTTTT.